Shown below are 30 T cell receptor beta chains from a single sample sequenced in a study of T cells in Graves' hyperthyroidism and ophthalmopathy. RNA transcripts served as the template for amplifying TCR beta CDR3 regions. Primed by the HTBI set, a first-round RT-PCR was run on the TCR CDR3. TCRdb recomputed calls from the multiplex PCR reads with MiXCR, one row per CDR3 protein. Seen here are 750,000 to 900,000 distinct CDR3 sequences, approximately 40% observed once, and the top ten hold approximately 10%. The sequenced sample was blood. The origin of the receptors is a man aged 18 to 35 with Graves' hyperthyroidism.

The sample holds many counts of this clonotype. The chain has TRBV19 and TRBJ1-5, with a possible D match to TRBD1 (6 bases). Looked up from germline, CDR1 is LNHDA and CDR2 is SQIVND (reference sequence). The V gene lost 6 bases and the J gene lost 2 bases, with 20 bases spanning the gap. This CDR3 is 17 amino acids long. Here the CDR3 reads CASRNKGGGEGNQPQHF. The DNA for the CDR3 is TGTGCCAGTAGAAACAAAGGGGGAGGTGAGGGCAATCAGCCCCAGCATTTT.

This clonotype was counted many times. The chain joins TRBV9 to TRBJ1-6; D is unclear. The CDR3 length is 14 residues. V was clipped by 6 bases and J by 10 bases, with 17 bases between them. Germline CDR1 is SGDLS and CDR2 is YYNGEE. CDR3 sequence (DNA): TGTGCCAGCACTAAGGGCCTATCGGGATCACCCCTCCACTTT. Translating gives CASTKGLSGSPLHF.

The rearrangement joins TRBV5-1 to TRBJ2-7; 10 bases map to TRBD1. Germline values: CDR1 SGHRS, CDR2 YFSETQ. Losses at the gene ends were 4 bases for V and 1 base for J; bases not matched to a gene: 5. The CDR3 runs to 15 residues. CDR3 DNA: TGCGCCAGCAGCGTGGGACAGGGGCATTCCTACGAGCAGTACTTC. It encodes CASSVGQGHSYEQYF.

V usage is TRBV5-1 and J usage is TRBJ2-5; D may match TRBD1 or TRBD2 (5 bases each). Germline CDR1 SGHRS, CDR2 YFSETQ. Deletions cut 3 bases from V and 9 bases from J, with 15 bases between. This CDR3 comprises 13 residues. CDR3 sequence (DNA): TGCGCCAGCAGCTCCGAGGGGCAATGGGCCCAGTACTTC. Its translation is CASSSEGQWAQYF.

The rearrangement joins TRBV6-5 to TRBJ1-6, with D unclear. Germline V gives CDR1 MNHEY, CDR2 SVGAGI. This CDR3 has 14 residues. V was clipped by 6 bases and J by 10 bases, with 16 bases between them. In nucleotides, the CDR3 is TGTGCCAGCAGCTACGAGAGAATAGGGTCACCCCTCCACTTT. This encodes CASSYERIGSPLHF.

This clonotype came up a few times. The CDR3 sequence: CSARGWRAGESDEQYF. CDR3 bases: TGCAGTGCTAGAGGCTGGAGGGCGGGGGAATCGGACGAGCAGTACTTC. This chain uses TRBV20-1 with TRBJ2-7; 7 bases agree with TRBD2. Germline V CDR1 and CDR2: DFQATT, SNEGSKA (reference sequence). CDR3 length: 16 residues. After removal of 1 base from V and 5 bases from J, the junction contained 14 bases not matched to a gene.

This clonotype was picked up a small number of times. V usage is TRBV29-1 and J usage is TRBJ2-2; D call uncertain. The CDR3 covers 12 residues. The germline V gene encodes CDR1 SQVTM and CDR2 ANQGSEA. V lost 8 bases and J lost 2, with 9 bases in between. CDR3 coding DNA: TGCAGCTTCTACCGCAACACCGGGGAGCTGTTTTTT. Translating it yields CSFYRNTGELFF.

This chain uses TRBV10-3 with TRBJ2-7; D remains ambiguous. Between the trimmed V and J ends, which lost 8 bases and 3 bases, there was a span of 8 bases. The CDR3 sequence is 11 residues long. Germline assignment: CDR1 ENHRY and CDR2 SYGVKD. The CDR3 here is CAILNYYEQYF. CDR3 sequence (DNA): TGTGCCATCCTGAACTACTACGAGCAGTACTTC.

This clonotype was seen ten or more times. V gene TRBV10-3 combines with J gene TRBJ1-5; 10 bases map to TRBD1. CDR3 length: 17 amino acids. V lost 6 bases to trimming and J lost 5 bases; unmatched junction nucleotides: 13. The germline V gene encodes CDR1 ENHRY and CDR2 SYGVKD. The CDR3 loop reads CAISSSLGTGEYQPQHF. The CDR3 region has the DNA TGTGCCATCAGCTCTTCTCTGGGGACAGGGGAGTATCAGCCCCAGCATTTT.

The chain uses TRBV11-2 and TRBJ2-7; 11 bases map to TRBD1. Unmatched junction bases numbered 6, after V lost 4 bases and J lost 7 bases. CDR1 SGHAT and CDR2 FQNNGV come from the germline V gene. CDR3 length equals 14 residues. In nucleotides, the CDR3 is TGTGCCAGCAGCTCCGGGACAGGGGGGAGGGAGCAGTACTTC. Amino acid sequence: CASSSGTGGREQYF.

V is TRBV9 and J is TRBJ1-2; D perhaps matches TRBD1 (6 bases). V was cut by 7 bases and J by 0 bases, with 16 bases left in between. The CDR3 spans 15 residues. Germline CDR1 is SGDLS and CDR2 is YYNGEE. In nucleotides, the CDR3 is TGTGCCAGCGATACAGGGCCCCTAGCTAACTATGGCTACACCTTC. This codes for CASDTGPLANYGYTF.

J is TRBJ1-5 and V is TRBV19; the match to TRBD1 covers 7 bases. The J segment lost 6 bases and the V segment lost 9 bases, leaving 5 bases of the junction unmatched. The CDR3 spans 12 residues. From germline, CDR1 is LNHDA and CDR2 SQIVND (reference sequence). The CDR3 reads CASTGAGQPQHF. CDR3 coding DNA: TGTGCCAGCACAGGGGCCGGTCAGCCCCAGCATTTT. The whole variable domain, remainder taken from reference TRBV19 and TRBJ1-5, is DGGITQSPKYLFRKEGQNVTLSCEQNLNHDAMYWYRQDPGQGLRLIYYSQIVNDFQKGDIAEGYSVSREKKESFPLTVTSAQKNPTAFYLCASTGAGQPQHFGDGTRLSIL.

This clonotype was recorded many times. The chain has TRBV24-1 and TRBJ1-4, with TRBD1 as a possible D gene (5 bases). The ends were cut back, 2 bases at V and 6 bases at J, with 18 bases in the middle. The CDR3 runs to 17 residues. CDR1 and CDR2 (germline): KGHDR, SFDVKD. For the CDR3, the DNA is TGTGCCACCAGTGATTCGCCTACCGGTCAGGGCGATGAAAAACTGTTTTTT. Translated, it gives CATSDSPTGQGDEKLFF.

This chain joins TRBV5-8 and TRBJ2-7, with a weak D call TRBD2 (6 bases). The V end was cut by 4 bases, the J end by 12 bases, with 14 bases between. CDR3 length equals 11 residues. CDR1 is SGHTS and CDR2 is YDEGEE in the germline V gene. In DNA, the CDR3 is TGTGCCAGCAGCAGTAAGGCGGGACCGTACTTC. Translation gives CASSSKAGPYF.

A single count supports this clonotype. This chain joins TRBV2 and TRBJ1-2; 7 positions agree with TRBD1. CDR3 length: 14 amino acids. The V gene end was trimmed by 2 bases and the J gene end by 8 bases; junction bases not matched to a gene: 8. Germline lookup yields CDR1 SNHLY and CDR2 FYNNEI. DNA for the CDR3: TGTGCCAGCAGTGAAAACGGAGGGGGCGGCGGCTACACCTTC. It translates to CASSENGGGGGYTF.

J is TRBJ2-5 and V is TRBV12-3 or TRBV12-4; TRBD2 aligns across 11 bases. CDR3 length equals 16 residues. The V gene end was trimmed by 8 bases and the J gene end by 1 base; junction bases not matched to a gene: 9. The CDR3, as DNA: TGTGCCAGCCAAAGAACTAGCGGGAGCCCCCAAGAGACCCAGTACTTC. This codes for CASQRTSGSPQETQYF.

This clonotype was seen at least ten times. V usage is TRBV10-3 and J usage is TRBJ1-1; D ambiguous. CDR3 length equals 13 residues. CDR1 and CDR2 (germline): ENHRY, SYGVKD. V shed 7 bases and J shed 3 bases, with 12 bases lying between them. In DNA, the CDR3 is TGTGCCATCAATGCGGCGCTGGACACTGAAGCTTTCTTT. This sequence encodes CAINAALDTEAFF.

The gene calls are TRBV7-2 and TRBJ2-7; 8 bases match TRBD1. V shed 1 base, J shed 5 bases, and the junction held 10 bases outside the gene matches. This CDR3 contains 16 residues. Germline-derived CDR1 and CDR2 are SGHTA and FQGNSA. The chain's CDR3 is CASSLGRWTGTHEQYF. DNA of the CDR3: TGTGCCAGCAGCTTAGGGAGGTGGACAGGGACCCACGAGCAGTACTTC.

The chain links TRBV11-2 to TRBJ2-5; a possible D gene is TRBD1 (5 bases). The germline V gene has CDR1 SGHAT and CDR2 FQNNGV. V was cut by 5 bases and J by 1 base, with 17 bases left in between. The CDR3 sequence is 16 residues long. The CDR3 protein is CASSQDLGRIQETQYF. Here the CDR3 DNA reads TGTGCCAGCAGCCAAGATTTGGGGCGGATCCAAGAGACCCAGTACTTC.

V usage is TRBV11-2 and J usage is TRBJ1-1, with a tentative D call TRBD1 (6 bases). Germline CDR1 reads SGHAT; CDR2 reads FQNNGV. The CDR3 consists of 15 residues. The V gene lost 4 bases and the J gene lost 0 bases, with 12 bases spanning the gap. The CDR3 DNA reads TGTGCCAGCAGCTGGGGGCGGGTCTTGAACACTGAAGCTTTCTTT. This gives the protein CASSWGRVLNTEAFF.

The rearrangement joins TRBV11-1 to TRBJ2-7; D perhaps matches TRBD2 (6 bases). The CDR3 is 13 amino acids. CDR1 and CDR2 from the germline V gene are SGHAT and FQDESV (reference sequence). The V end lost 2 bases, the J end lost 5 bases, and 10 bases lay between the germline ends. The chain's CDR3 is CASSLNGSHEQYF. The CDR3 DNA follows: TGTGCCAGCAGCTTAAACGGGAGCCACGAGCAGTACTTC.

The gene calls are TRBV7-2 and TRBJ1-4, with no clear D. The CDR3 has 14 residues. The germline V gene has CDR1 SGHTA and CDR2 FQGNSA. V gave up 5 bases and J gave up 7 bases, with 14 bases separating them. The CDR3 loop is CASSPGPEGEKLFF. The CDR3 DNA is TGTGCCAGCAGCCCGGGCCCGGAGGGTGAAAAACTGTTTTTT.

In DNA, the CDR3 is TGTGCCTGGACAGGGGGCTACGAGCAGTACTTC. Translated: CAWTGGYEQYF. The chain carries TRBV19 and TRBJ2-7; 10 nucleotides match TRBD1. V gave up 11 bases and J gave up 3 bases; unmatched junction bases: 1. The V gene's germline CDR1 is LNHDA and CDR2 SQIVND (reference sequence). This CDR3 has 11 amino acids.

This chain uses TRBV25-1 with TRBJ2-7; no clear D. CDR3 length equals 14 residues. V lost 8 bases, J lost 1 base, and 15 bases lay in between. Germline V gives CDR1 MGHDK, CDR2 SYGVNS. The CDR3 here is CASSLAPLSYEQYF. CDR3 nucleotides: TGTGCCAGCTCGCTCGCTCCTCTTTCCTACGAGCAGTACTTC.

With regard to this clonotype: Just one base apart from a much larger clone, this may be a read error. This chain joins TRBV15 and TRBJ2-7; 7 bases are shared with TRBD1. Germline CDR1 LNHNV, CDR2 YYDKDF (reference sequence). This CDR3 contains 15 residues. V lost 0 bases and J lost 5; bases outside the gene matches: 7. The CDR3 DNA sequence: TGTGCCACCAGCAGAGATTCCGACAGGGCAGACGAGCAGTACTTC. This gives the protein CATSRDSDRADEQYF.

In the case of this clonotype: One base away lies a much larger clone, so this may be a sequencing read error. The rearrangement joins TRBV7-9 to TRBJ1-1; weak D call: TRBD1 (5 bases). This CDR3 spans 13 amino acids. Germline V gives CDR1 SEHNR, CDR2 FQNEAQ (reference sequence). Trimming stripped 1 base from V and 10 bases from J, with 13 bases between. The CDR3 sequence: CASSLGAWGGAFF. DNA of the CDR3: TGTGCCAGCAGCTTAGGTGCTTGGGGCGGAGCTTTCTTT.

This chain joins TRBV29-1 and TRBJ1-2; 9 bases line up with TRBD1. V trimming: 1 base; J trimming: 8 bases; junction bases outside the gene matches: 5. Germline V gene sequence: CDR1 SQVTM, CDR2 ANQGSEA. The CDR3 consists of 13 residues. CDR3 DNA sequence: TGCAGCGTTGAAGCGGGACAGGGCGTGGGCTACACCTTC. Its protein is CSVEAGQGVGYTF.

About this clonotype: A much more abundant neighbour one base away suggests this may be a read error. This chain uses TRBV7-6 with TRBJ1-4; D unclear. Trimming took off 4 bases at V and 0 bases at J, with 9 bases between the two ends. The CDR3 runs 15 residues. CDR1 and CDR2 from the germline V gene are SGHVS and FNYEAQ. CDR3 sequence (DNA): TGTGCCAGCAGCTCAGACACCTCAACTAATGAAAAACTGTTTTTT. Translating it yields CASSSDTSTNEKLFF.

This clonotype was recorded at least ten times. The V and J genes are TRBV2 and TRBJ1-6; TRBD1 might be the D (6 bases). CDR3 length: 17 amino acids. The germline V gene encodes CDR1 SNHLY and CDR2 FYNNEI. V dropped 4 bases and J dropped 0 bases, with 13 bases sitting between them. In DNA form, the CDR3 reads TGTGCCAGCAGTGGGGGGGCGGCCAGCTCCTATAATTCACCCCTCCACTTT. Translated, it gives CASSGGAASSYNSPLHF.

In its sample, this clonotype was seen many times. V usage is TRBV11-2 and J usage is TRBJ1-1; D is ambiguous. Trimming stripped 10 bases from V and 4 bases from J, with 16 bases between. This CDR3 comprises 13 residues. Per the germline V gene, CDR1 is SGHAT and CDR2 is FQNNGV. This CDR3 reads CATRSPVGTEAFF. CDR3 DNA sequence: TGTGCCACCCGCTCACCGGTGGGCACTGAAGCTTTCTTT.